This T cell receptor (beta chain) was observed in a study of beta chain features in type 1 diabetes. This clone showed up just a few times. cDNA synthesis used the whole RNA isolate, giving expressed TCRB sequences. Profiling relied on immunoSEQ multiplex PCR, and the TCRdb table lists in-frame clones only, not all of them. The sample consists of roughly 610,000 clones, roughly a sixth of them appearing once. This receptor was identified in a man aged 18-30 years in good health. The sequenced material came from naive CD4+ T cells from blood.

The CDR3 here is CASSPGQGPYEQYF. DNA of the CDR3: TGTGCCAGCTCACCAGGGCAGGGTCCCTACGAGCAGTACTTC. This rearrangement joins TRBV18 to TRBJ2-5; possible D gene TRBD1, 5 bases. The tail of the sequence fits TRBJ2-7 better, so the J call may be wrong. The CDR3 sequence is 14 residues long. Germline CDR1 reads KGHSH; CDR2 reads LQKENI.